This TCR beta chain was retrieved from a study of blood T cell repertoires in COVID-19. On the study more broadly: Researchers got acute and convalescent COVID-19 samples from the United States, Italy and Spain.

V shed 1 base and J 1 base; nucleotides not matched to a gene: 7. Per the germline V gene, CDR1 is SEHNR and CDR2 is FQNEAQ (reference sequence). The CDR3 totals 18 residues. Generated by immunoSEQ multiplex PCR, the TCRdb table keeps only in-frame clones and is missing some. Of about 50,000 clones listed, 88% are singletons. The receptor was isolated from a human donor with active COVID-19. The donor label of this sample is uncertain. Sample: peripheral blood. The V and J genes are TRBV7-9 and TRBJ2-1; 10 bases agree with TRBD2. This chain's CDR3 is CASSLGLAGGFSYNEQFF. The CDR3 DNA follows: TGTGCCAGCAGCTTAGGACTAGCGGGTGGTTTTTCCTACAATGAGCAGTTCTTC.